Listed here are 32 T cell receptor beta chains from one sample, sequenced in a study of cytomegalovirus exposure and HLA in healthy donors. Vbeta (60) and Jbeta (13) primers were used in the PCR. TCRdb keeps only in-frame clones here, not all; method: immunoSEQ multiplex PCR. This sample has under 130,000 clones, with roughly 15% found just once. The sample was PBMCs. These receptors were collected from a female donor in good health and CMV-seronegative.

The chain combines TRBV18 with TRBJ1-1; D remains unclear. Per germline, CDR1 KGHSH and CDR2 LQKENI. Trimming shortened V by 3 bases and J by 3 bases, and 8 bases separated the two germline ends. The CDR3 contains 13 residues. CDR3 in amino acids: CASSPVRDTEAFF. The CDR3 DNA reads as TGTGCCAGCTCACCGGTGAGGGACACTGAAGCTTTCTTT.

The V gene is TRBV19, the J gene TRBJ2-3; 7 bases match TRBD2. V trimming: 2 bases; J trimming: 4 bases; junction bases outside the gene matches: 3. There are 14 residues in the CDR3. The germline CDR1 and CDR2 sequences are LNHDA and SQIVND (reference sequence). In nucleotides, the CDR3 is TGTGCCAGTAGTATAAGACTAGCCGCAGATACGCAGTATTTT. This codes for CASSIRLAADTQYF.

The rearrangement links TRBV5-4 to TRBJ2-1; TRBD2 agrees at 9 bases. CDR3 length: 14 residues. In germline, CDR1 is SGHNT, CDR2 YYREEE (reference sequence). Unmatched junction bases numbered 7, after V lost 5 bases and J lost 7 bases. This chain's CDR3 is CASRAGGGVNEQFF. The CDR3 nucleotides read TGTGCCAGCAGAGCGGGCGGGGGGGTTAATGAGCAGTTCTTC.

This chain joins TRBV4-3 and TRBJ1-1; the D is unclear. The V gene's germline CDR1 is LGHNA and CDR2 YSLEER. Trimming cost V 0 bases and J 0 bases, with 8 bases left between them. The CDR3 covers 15 residues. CDR3 nucleotide sequence: TGCGCCAGCAGCCAAGATCCCAGAATGAACACTGAAGCTTTCTTT. It translates to CASSQDPRMNTEAFF.

V and J are TRBV23-1 and TRBJ1-1; 10 bases map to TRBD1. TRBV23-1 is known as an ORF, though its function is uncertain. This CDR3 has 17 residues. V lost 7 bases and J lost 3; bases outside the gene matches: 14. The CDR3 DNA reads as TGCGCCAGCACCTTCACCGGGGGGGACAGGGGTGACACTGAAGCTTTCTTT. Translated: CASTFTGGDRGDTEAFF.

This clone was observed a few times. The rearrangement links TRBV28 to TRBJ2-2; D is uncertain. This CDR3 contains 14 residues. V was pared by 6 bases and J by 6 bases, with 14 bases between. Germline V CDR1 and CDR2: MDHEN, SYDVKM. The CDR3 region is CASSPPLEAGELFF. In DNA, the CDR3 is TGTGCCAGCAGCCCCCCTCTAGAGGCCGGGGAGCTGTTTTTT.

The chain employs TRBV7-8 and TRBJ1-6, with 7 bases that match TRBD1. The CDR3 has 16 amino acids. V dropped 5 bases and J dropped 10; count of bases not matched to a gene: 14. Per germline, CDR1 SGHVS and CDR2 FQNEAQ. Written as DNA, the CDR3 is TGTGCCAGCAGCGGGAGAACACAGGGGTTTGGCTCACCCCTCCACTTT. Translated, it gives CASSGRTQGFGSPLHF.

This clone was seen only once. The chain is built from TRBV19 and TRBJ1-1; TRBD1 might be the D (6 bases). The germline gives CDR1 LNHDA, CDR2 SQIVND (reference sequence). The CDR3 runs to 14 residues. Trimming stripped 5 bases from V and 4 bases from J, with 14 bases between. CDR3 DNA sequence: TGTGCCAGTAGTCCAGGGGAAGTCGGCACTGAAGCTTTCTTT. Amino acids: CASSPGEVGTEAFF.

The chain uses TRBV2 and TRBJ1-4; a possible D gene is TRBD1 (5 bases). V was pared by 3 bases and J by 8 bases, with 13 bases between. Germline loops: CDR1 SNHLY, CDR2 FYNNEI. CDR3 length: 14 residues. CDR3 nucleotides: TGTGCCAGCAGTGAGGCGGGACGGGGGGAAAAACTGTTTTTT. As protein: CASSEAGRGEKLFF.

This clone was seen a few times. The V and J genes are TRBV6-6 and TRBJ1-5; a possible D gene is TRBD1 (6 bases). The germline V gene has CDR1 MNHNY and CDR2 SVGAGI (reference sequence). This CDR3 region has 15 residues. The ends were cut back, 5 bases at V and 4 bases at J, with 15 bases in the middle. CDR3 sequence reads: CASSPNLGANQPQHF. In DNA, the CDR3 is TGTGCCAGCAGTCCCAACCTGGGGGCGAATCAGCCCCAGCATTTT.

This clone has more than one count but fewer than ten. The chain combines TRBV6-5 with TRBJ2-3; 11 nucleotides align to TRBD2. Looked up from germline, CDR1 is MNHEY and CDR2 is SVGAGI. This CDR3 contains 15 residues. V lost 4 bases and J lost 2; bases outside the gene matches: 2. CDR3 bases: TGTGCCAGCAGTTTACTAGCGGGAGACACAGATACGCAGTATTTT. Its translation: CASSLLAGDTDTQYF.

V usage is TRBV7-9 and J usage is TRBJ2-7; 10 nucleotides agree with TRBD2. V gave up 5 bases and J gave up 7 bases; unmatched junction bases: 14. Germline CDR1 SEHNR, CDR2 FQNEAQ (reference sequence). The CDR3 contains 16 residues. The CDR3 region has the DNA TGTGCCAGCAGCCTGGCGGGAGCGGGAGGGCCGTGGGAGCAGTACTTC. Translation gives CASSLAGAGGPWEQYF. The full variable domain, its missing parts supplied by reference TRBV7-9 and TRBJ2-7, is DTGVSQNPRHKITKRGQNVTFRCDPISEHNRLYWYRQTLGQGPEFLTYFQNEAQLEKSRLLSDRFSAERPKGSFSTLEIQRTEQGDSAMYLCASSLAGAGGPWEQYFGPGTRLTVT.

The chain's CDR3 is CASSSRGPDTDTQYF. CDR3 DNA: TGTGCCAGCAGTTCGAGGGGGCCGGACACAGATACGCAGTATTTT. V and J are TRBV7-9 and TRBJ2-3; TRBD1 matches 7 bases. The CDR3 runs 15 residues. Germline CDR1 is SEHNR and CDR2 is FQNEAQ (reference sequence). V was clipped by 6 bases and J by 2 bases; unmatched bases: 8.

This clone was seen a handful of times. V and J are TRBV19 and TRBJ2-5; D is possibly TRBD1 (6 bases). Per germline, CDR1 LNHDA and CDR2 SQIVND (reference sequence). There are 14 residues in the CDR3. Trimming left V 5 bases short and J 5 bases short, with 15 bases between. CDR3 sequence: CASSEAGVMETQYF. Here the CDR3 DNA reads TGTGCCAGTAGTGAGGCAGGGGTGATGGAGACCCAGTACTTC.

This clone came up a few times. This rearrangement joins TRBV7-2 to TRBJ2-5, with 16 bases matching TRBD2. CDR3 size: 17 residues. CDR1 and CDR2 (germline): SGHTA, FQGNSA. V was pared by 8 bases and J by 2 bases, with 8 bases of the junction left unmatched. DNA of the CDR3: TGTGCCAGCGGGACTAGCGGGGGGGCCGGGAGGCAAGAGACCCAGTACTTC. Amino acid sequence: CASGTSGGAGRQETQYF.

This chain uses TRBV5-1 with TRBJ2-1; 9 bases map to TRBD2. CDR1 and CDR2 from the germline V gene are SGHRS and YFSETQ. Trimming cost V 5 bases and J 9 bases; bases outside gene matches: 15. The CDR3 runs to 16 residues. CDR3 sequence (DNA): TGCGCCAGCAGTCCCTATCCGGGACTAGCTGAGAGTGAGCAGTTCTTC. Amino acid sequence: CASSPYPGLAESEQFF.

The chain has TRBV7-2 and TRBJ2-7; 7 bases are a match to TRBD1. Germline CDR1 SGHTA, CDR2 FQGNSA. The CDR3 has 14 amino acids. The V gene end was trimmed by 5 bases and the J gene end by 4 bases; junction bases not matched to a gene: 8. The DNA for the CDR3 is TGTGCCAGCAGCCCCTCGACAGGGTTTTACGAGCAGTACTTC. It is translated as CASSPSTGFYEQYF.

This clone was counted between two and nine times. The chain recombines TRBV4-1 with TRBJ1-1; D uncertain. This CDR3 spans 14 amino acids. CDR1 MGHRA and CDR2 YSYEKL come from the germline V gene. Trimming took off 3 bases at V and 7 bases at J, with 15 bases between the two ends. In DNA, the CDR3 is TGCGCCAGCAGCCATGGACCGGGCGGGAATGAAGCTTTCTTT. Its protein is CASSHGPGGNEAFF.

The chain employs TRBV5-4 and TRBJ2-5, with 7 bases identical to TRBD2. CDR3 size: 14 residues. Germline V gives CDR1 SGHNT, CDR2 YYREEE (reference sequence). V gave up 2 bases and J gave up 2 bases; unmatched junction bases: 3. The CDR3 here is CASSLRTSQETQYF. DNA of the CDR3: TGTGCCAGCAGCTTACGGACTAGTCAAGAGACCCAGTACTTC.

The rearrangement links TRBV28 to TRBJ1-2; TRBD1 might be the D (6 bases). CDR1 MDHEN and CDR2 SYDVKM come from the germline V gene. The CDR3 length is 14 residues. V lost 6 bases to trimming and J lost 3 bases, with 14 bases between them. This chain's CDR3 is CASRPTDRYYGYTF. For the CDR3, the DNA is TGTGCCAGCAGACCTACGGACAGATACTATGGCTACACCTTC.

This clone was counted a few times. V is TRBV4-1 and J is TRBJ1-5; a weak D match, TRBD1 (5 bases). The germline V gene has CDR1 MGHRA and CDR2 YSYEKL. Trimming removed 4 bases from V and 3 bases from J, with 13 bases in between. The CDR3 consists of 15 residues. The CDR3 DNA sequence: TGCGCCAGCAGCCCTTATCAGGGTTTCAATCAGCCCCAGCATTTT. Translating gives CASSPYQGFNQPQHF.

The chain links TRBV7-9 to TRBJ2-1; 8 bases align to TRBD1. V lost 2 bases and J lost 8; bases outside the gene matches: 8. Germline V gives CDR1 SEHNR, CDR2 FQNEAQ (reference sequence). The CDR3 sequence is 15 residues long. The CDR3 DNA is TGTGCCAGCAGCTTAAGTTTCGGACAGGGCGATGAGCAGTTCTTC. It codes for CASSLSFGQGDEQFF. The full variable domain, rest sourced from reference TRBV7-9 and TRBJ2-1, is DTGVSQNPRHKITKRGQNVTFRCDPISEHNRLYWYRQTLGQGPEFLTYFQNEAQLEKSRLLSDRFSAERPKGSFSTLEIQRTEQGDSAMYLCASSLSFGQGDEQFFGPGTRLTVL.

The genes are TRBV19 and TRBJ2-5, with D uncertain. The CDR3 is 13 residues long. Germline assignment: CDR1 LNHDA and CDR2 SQIVND (reference sequence). V was cut by 4 bases and J by 4 bases, with 10 bases left in between. CDR3 sequence reads: CASSTGSRETQYF. In nucleotides, the CDR3 is TGTGCCAGTAGTACTGGCTCTCGAGAGACCCAGTACTTC.

The rearrangement uses TRBV13 and TRBJ1-1; TRBD1 is a possible D gene (6 bases). Germline V gives CDR1 PRHDT, CDR2 FYEKMQ (reference sequence). V shed 3 bases and J shed 1 base, with 12 bases lying between them. CDR3 length equals 15 residues. In DNA form, the CDR3 reads TGTGCCAGCAGCTTCCAACAGGGCGGGAACACTGAAGCTTTCTTT. Translating gives CASSFQQGGNTEAFF.

This clone was seen a few times. This rearrangement joins TRBV29-1 to TRBJ2-1; 10 bases match TRBD2. In germline, CDR1 is SQVTM, CDR2 ANQGSEA. J gave up 9 bases and V 6 bases, and 8 bases lay outside the gene matches. CDR3 size: 13 residues. The CDR3 is CSVGTSAGGEQFF. CDR3 DNA sequence: TGCAGCGTCGGGACTAGCGCAGGCGGTGAGCAGTTCTTC.

The rearrangement uses TRBV18 and TRBJ2-2; D perhaps matches TRBD1 (6 bases). Germline CDR1 KGHSH, CDR2 LQKENI. Trimming took 2 bases from V and 2 from J, leaving 12 bases between them. This CDR3 has 16 residues. As DNA, the CDR3 is TGTGCCAGCTCACCATATAGGGACACCAACACCGGGGAGCTGTTTTTT. This gives the protein CASSPYRDTNTGELFF.

This clone was seen only a few times. The CDR3 nucleotides are TGCAGCGTTGGGGTGGGGAGGGGGCAGCCCCAGCATTTT. Its translation is CSVGVGRGQPQHF. This chain uses TRBV29-1 with TRBJ1-5; the D gene is possibly TRBD1 (6 bases). Germline CDR1 reads SQVTM; CDR2 reads ANQGSEA. The CDR3 sequence is 13 residues long. Between the trimmed V and J ends, which lost 4 bases and 7 bases, there was a span of 14 bases.

This clone was counted between two and nine times. The J gene is TRBJ1-1, the V gene TRBV5-1, with D hard to call. The CDR3 runs 14 residues. CDR1 is SGHRS, CDR2 YFSETQ, per germline. Trimming took off 0 bases at V and 0 bases at J, with 6 bases between the two ends. CDR3 sequence: CASSLDLVNTEAFF. The DNA for the CDR3 is TGCGCCAGCAGCTTGGATTTAGTGAACACTGAAGCTTTCTTT.

The rearrangement joins TRBV6-5 to TRBJ1-1, with 7 bases matching TRBD1. From germline, CDR1 is MNHEY and CDR2 SVGAGI. The junction had 13 bases not matched to a gene; V was cut back by 7 bases and J by 5 bases. This CDR3 is 15 amino acids long. CDR3 sequence (DNA): TGTGCCAGCAAGACCGGACAGGATGCCTGGACTGAAGCTTTCTTT. It codes for CASKTGQDAWTEAFF.

This rearrangement joins TRBV28 to TRBJ1-1, with 9 positions matching TRBD1. Trimming at V came to 5 bases and at J to 0 bases, leaving 10 bases not matched to a gene. CDR1 is MDHEN and CDR2 is SYDVKM in the germline V gene. CDR3 length: 17 amino acids. The CDR3 here is CASSPLGQGLLNTEAFF. For the CDR3, the DNA is TGTGCCAGCAGTCCCTTGGGACAGGGATTGCTGAACACTGAAGCTTTCTTT.

The chain links TRBV19 to TRBJ1-1; D is ambiguous. This CDR3 contains 13 residues. The germline V gene has CDR1 LNHDA and CDR2 SQIVND (reference sequence). Deletions cut 5 bases from V and 4 bases from J, with 11 bases between. CDR3 DNA sequence: TGTGCCAGTAGTCCCTCCCTGAGCACTGAAGCTTTCTTT. Its protein product is CASSPSLSTEAFF.

The chain has TRBV4-3 and TRBJ2-5; 8 bases agree with TRBD1. This CDR3 is built from 18 residues. The germline CDR1 and CDR2 sequences are LGHNA and YSLEER. V lost 1 base and J lost 2; bases outside the gene matches: 12. The CDR3 here is CASSQGWPRTGPQETQYF. The CDR3 bases are TGCGCCAGCAGCCAAGGGTGGCCGCGGACAGGGCCGCAAGAGACCCAGTACTTC.